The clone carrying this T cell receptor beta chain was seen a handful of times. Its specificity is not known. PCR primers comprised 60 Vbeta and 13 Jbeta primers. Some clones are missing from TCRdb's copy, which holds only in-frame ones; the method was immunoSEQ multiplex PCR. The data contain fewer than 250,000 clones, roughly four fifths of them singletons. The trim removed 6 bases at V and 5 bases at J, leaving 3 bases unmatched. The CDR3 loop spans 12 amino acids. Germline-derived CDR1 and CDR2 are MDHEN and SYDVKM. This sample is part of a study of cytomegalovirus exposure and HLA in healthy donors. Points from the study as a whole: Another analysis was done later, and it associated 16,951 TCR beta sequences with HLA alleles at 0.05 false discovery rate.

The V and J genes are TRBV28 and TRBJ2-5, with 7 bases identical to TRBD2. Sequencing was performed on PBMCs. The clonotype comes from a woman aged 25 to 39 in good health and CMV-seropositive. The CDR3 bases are TGTGCCAGCAGCGGGGGGTTGGAGACCCAGTACTTC. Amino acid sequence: CASSGGLETQYF.